This is a list of T cell receptor beta chains from one sample in a study of T cell repertoires in aging, cancer and after chemotherapy. Using its own MiXCR run on the multiplex PCR reads, TCRdb lists one record per CDR3 protein. The sample yields about 3,200 distinct CDR3 sequences, about 21% seen once. Material: blood. The origin of the receptors is a human donor with a blood cancer. The conserved cysteine and the conserved F or W are not part of the CDR3 here. Some rows mark clone size as missing; the rest say once, few, many or name a class of expanded clone.

>.|TRBV2|TRBJ2-1
ASSLAGTNFNEQF
>medium-sized|TRBV28|TRBJ1-4
ASSTDSPKGEKLF
>medium-sized|TRBV18|TRBJ2-1
ASSSGQNNEQF
>medium-sized|TRBV19|TRBJ1-2
ASSPQSQFNYGYT
>medium-sized|TRBV30|TRBJ1-5
AWSRMERSNQPQH
>.|TRBV5-1|TRBJ2-3
ASSPYGVSGIKTDTQY
>few|TRBV20-1|TRBJ2-7
SARGQGSYEQY
>medium-sized|TRBV30|TRBJ2-1
AWSTDAGGNEQF
>.|TRBV7-2|TRBJ2-1
ASNGLAGNEQF
>few|TRBV5-6|TRBJ2-7
ASSLDRLYYEQY
>few|TRBV2|TRBJ1-2
ASSPRTNYGYT
>once|TRBV28|TRBJ1-5
ASSADGSFQPQH
>.|TRBV7-3|TRBJ2-3
ASSLSPSGGSDTQY
>medium-sized|TRBV12-3/TRBV12-4|TRBJ2-2
ASTGAPPRELF
>medium-sized|TRBV19|TRBJ1-6
ASSDGTISPLH
>medium-sized|TRBV19|TRBJ1-4
ASSQGWKEKLF
>.|TRBV7-6|TRBJ2-7
ASSLGATTYEQY
>medium-sized|TRBV30|TRBJ1-5
AWSGQGDQPQH
>medium-sized|TRBV30|TRBJ2-3
AWTPETDTQY
>medium-sized|TRBV6-2/TRBV6-3|TRBJ1-3
ASTSRGRPGNTIY
>few|TRBV12-3/TRBV12-4|TRBJ1-2
ASSYSYGYT
>medium-sized|TRBV12-3/TRBV12-4|TRBJ2-2
ASRRQGTGELF
>.|TRBV27|TRBJ1-5
ASSPFWKQPQH
>few|TRBV6-4|TRBJ2-1
ASSEFLRGFYNEQF
>medium-sized|TRBV27|TRBJ1-2
ASSLRGGRGYT
>few|TRBV6-2/TRBV6-3|TRBJ1-1
ASARGENTEAF
>medium-sized|TRBV12-3/TRBV12-4|TRBJ2-2
ASRIQETGELF
>medium-sized|TRBV6-6|TRBJ2-4
ASSTPSFAKNIQY
>.|TRBV5-6|TRBJ1-1
ASSPSIFGSGEAF
>medium-sized|TRBV6-1|TRBJ1-2
ASSEWTGVSYGYT
>.|TRBV20-1|TRBJ1-1
SARGDRDTKAF
>.|TRBV12-3/TRBV12-4|TRBJ2-2
ASSKPGQATGELF
>medium-sized|TRBV6-2/TRBV6-3|TRBJ2-3
ASSHDPRRGQGAPLGTDTQY
>medium-sized|TRBV6-5|TRBJ2-7
ASSYSSLETVNSYEQY
>.|TRBV2|TRBJ2-5
ASNNRVQTQY
>medium-sized|TRBV15|TRBJ2-2
ATSRDRYERGELF
>few|TRBV11-1|TRBJ1-6
ASRARGLGNSPLH
>.|TRBV20-1|TRBJ1-1
SAGLPLGMNTEAF
>.|TRBV20-1|TRBJ1-1
SAPVRNTEAF
>medium-sized|TRBV30|TRBJ2-7
AGTDPPSYEQY
>.|TRBV13|TRBJ2-7
ASSQTAYEQY
>few|TRBV5-6|TRBJ1-4
ASSFSRFTEKLF
>.|TRBV5-1|TRBJ1-5
ASSPGPPGKPQH
>medium-sized|TRBV6-6|TRBJ2-3
ASSYSNTADTQY
>.|TRBV5-1|TRBJ2-7
ASSPWTGDLSEQY
>few|TRBV7-2|TRBJ1-5
ASSHQGGPQH
>.|TRBV28|TRBJ2-2
ASSLSGTTGELF
>.|TRBV7-9|TRBJ1-4
ASSPVGRDEKLF